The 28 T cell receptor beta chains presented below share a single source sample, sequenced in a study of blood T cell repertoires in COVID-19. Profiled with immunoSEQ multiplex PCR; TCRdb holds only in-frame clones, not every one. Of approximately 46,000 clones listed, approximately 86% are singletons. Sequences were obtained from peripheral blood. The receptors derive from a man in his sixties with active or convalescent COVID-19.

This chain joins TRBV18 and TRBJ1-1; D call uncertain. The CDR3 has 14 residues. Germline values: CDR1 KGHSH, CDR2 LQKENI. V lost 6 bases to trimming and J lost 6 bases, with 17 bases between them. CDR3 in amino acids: CASSLSMVFAEAFF. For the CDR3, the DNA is TGTGCCAGCTCCCTTTCTATGGTGTTTGCTGAAGCTTTCTTT. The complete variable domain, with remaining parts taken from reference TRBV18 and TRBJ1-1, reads NAGVMQNPRHLVRRRGQEARLRCSPMKGHSHVYWYRQLPEEGLKFMVYLQKENIIDESGMPKERFSAEFPKEGPSILRIQQVVRGDSAAYFCASSLSMVFAEAFFGQGTRLTVV.

The CDR3 sequence is CASSQGLAGTYEQYF. CDR3 sequence (DNA): TGCGCCAGCAGCCAAGGACTAGCGGGAACTTACGAGCAGTACTTC. The chain employs TRBV4-3 and TRBJ2-7; 11 nucleotides agree with TRBD2. This CDR3 has 15 amino acids. Trimming cost V 1 base and J 4 bases; bases outside gene matches: 3. CDR1 is LGHNA and CDR2 is YSLEER in the germline V gene.

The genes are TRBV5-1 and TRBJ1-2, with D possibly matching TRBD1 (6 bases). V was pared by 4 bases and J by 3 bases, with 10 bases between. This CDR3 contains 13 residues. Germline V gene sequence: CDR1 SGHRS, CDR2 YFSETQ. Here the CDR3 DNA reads TGCGCCAGCAGCACCCGGACAGACTATGGCTACACCTTC. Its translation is CASSTRTDYGYTF.

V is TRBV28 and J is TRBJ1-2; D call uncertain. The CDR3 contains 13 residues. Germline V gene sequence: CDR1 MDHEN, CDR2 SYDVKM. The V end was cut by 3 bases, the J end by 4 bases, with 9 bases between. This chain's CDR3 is CASSLSGFYGYTF. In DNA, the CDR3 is TGTGCCAGCAGTTTGTCGGGATTCTATGGCTACACCTTC.

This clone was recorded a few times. The CDR3 coding sequence is TGTGCCAGCAGCTTGGCACAGGGAAGGTCACCCCTCCACTTT. Protein sequence: CASSLAQGRSPLHF. The chain uses TRBV5-4 and TRBJ1-6, with D possibly being TRBD1 (6 bases). V lost 0 bases and J lost 10, with 11 bases in between. This CDR3 contains 14 residues. Germline V gene lookup returns CDR1 SGHNT and CDR2 YYREEE (reference sequence).

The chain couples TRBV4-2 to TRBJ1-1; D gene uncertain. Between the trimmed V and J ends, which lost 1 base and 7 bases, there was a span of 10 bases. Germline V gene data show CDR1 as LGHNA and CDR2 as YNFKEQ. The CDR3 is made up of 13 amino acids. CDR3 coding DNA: TGTGCCAGCAGCCAAGGGACTTACAGTGAAGCTTTCTTT. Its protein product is CASSQGTYSEAFF.

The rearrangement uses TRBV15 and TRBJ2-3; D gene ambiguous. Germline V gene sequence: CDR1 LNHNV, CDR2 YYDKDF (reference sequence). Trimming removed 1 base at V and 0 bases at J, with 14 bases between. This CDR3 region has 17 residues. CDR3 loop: CATSRVGQRRSTDTQYF. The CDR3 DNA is TGTGCCACCAGCAGAGTAGGTCAGCGCCGTAGCACAGATACGCAGTATTTT.

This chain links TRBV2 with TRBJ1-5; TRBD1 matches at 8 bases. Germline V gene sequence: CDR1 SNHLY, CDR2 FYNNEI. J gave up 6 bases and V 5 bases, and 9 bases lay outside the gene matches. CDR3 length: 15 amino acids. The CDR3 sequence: CASSPRAGGVQPQHF. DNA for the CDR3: TGTGCCAGCAGTCCAAGGGCAGGGGGCGTTCAGCCCCAGCATTTT.

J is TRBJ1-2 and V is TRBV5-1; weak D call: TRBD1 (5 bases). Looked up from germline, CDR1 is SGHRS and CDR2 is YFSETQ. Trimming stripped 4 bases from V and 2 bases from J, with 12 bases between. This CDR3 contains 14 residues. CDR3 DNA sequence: TGCGCCAGCAGCCCGCAGACAGCGAACTATGGCTACACCTTC. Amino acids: CASSPQTANYGYTF.

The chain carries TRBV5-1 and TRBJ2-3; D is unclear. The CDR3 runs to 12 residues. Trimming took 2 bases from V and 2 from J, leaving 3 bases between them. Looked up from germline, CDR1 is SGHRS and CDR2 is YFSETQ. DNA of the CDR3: TGCGCCAGCAGCTTAGCCACAGATACGCAGTATTTT. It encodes CASSLATDTQYF.

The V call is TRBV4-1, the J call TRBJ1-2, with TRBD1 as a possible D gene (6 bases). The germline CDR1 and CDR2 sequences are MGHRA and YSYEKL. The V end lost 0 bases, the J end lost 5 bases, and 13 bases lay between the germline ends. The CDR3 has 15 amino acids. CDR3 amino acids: CASSQDSAGVYGYTF. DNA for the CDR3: TGCGCCAGCAGCCAAGATAGCGCAGGGGTGTATGGCTACACCTTC.

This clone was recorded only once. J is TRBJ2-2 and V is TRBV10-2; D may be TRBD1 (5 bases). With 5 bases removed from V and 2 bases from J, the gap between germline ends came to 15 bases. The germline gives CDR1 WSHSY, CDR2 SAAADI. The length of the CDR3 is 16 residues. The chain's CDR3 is CASSSGSGTNTGELFF. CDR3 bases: TGCGCCAGCAGTTCAGGGTCGGGTACAAACACCGGGGAGCTGTTTTTT.

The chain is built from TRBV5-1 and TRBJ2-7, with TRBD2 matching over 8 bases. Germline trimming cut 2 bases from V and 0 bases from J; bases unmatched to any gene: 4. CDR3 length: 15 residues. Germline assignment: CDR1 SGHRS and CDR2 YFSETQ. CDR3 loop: CASSLSGGPSYEQYF. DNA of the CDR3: TGCGCCAGCAGCTTAAGCGGGGGCCCCTCCTACGAGCAGTACTTC.

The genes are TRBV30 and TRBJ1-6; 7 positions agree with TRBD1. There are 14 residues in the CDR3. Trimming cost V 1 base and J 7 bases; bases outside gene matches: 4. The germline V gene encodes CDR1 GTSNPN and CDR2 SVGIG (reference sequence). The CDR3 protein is CAWSEGAGNSPLHF. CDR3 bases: TGTGCCTGGAGTGAGGGGGCAGGCAATTCACCCCTCCACTTT.

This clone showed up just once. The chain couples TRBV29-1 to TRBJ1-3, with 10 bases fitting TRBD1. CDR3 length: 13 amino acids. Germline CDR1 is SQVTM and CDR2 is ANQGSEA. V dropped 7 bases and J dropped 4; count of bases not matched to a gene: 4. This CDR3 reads CSGGTGVGNTIYF. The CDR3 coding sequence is TGCAGCGGGGGGACAGGGGTCGGAAACACCATATATTTT.

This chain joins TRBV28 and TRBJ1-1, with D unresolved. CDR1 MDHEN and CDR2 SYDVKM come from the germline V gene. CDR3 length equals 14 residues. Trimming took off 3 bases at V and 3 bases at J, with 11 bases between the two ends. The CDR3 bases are TGTGCCAGCAGTTTGGCAGGCCTATACACTGAAGCTTTCTTT. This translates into CASSLAGLYTEAFF.

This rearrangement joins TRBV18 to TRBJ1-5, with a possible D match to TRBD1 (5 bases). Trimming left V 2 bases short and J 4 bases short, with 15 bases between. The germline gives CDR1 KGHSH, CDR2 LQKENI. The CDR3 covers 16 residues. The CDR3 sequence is CASSPGSGGMNQPQHF. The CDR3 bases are TGTGCCAGCTCACCAGGGTCCGGGGGGATGAATCAGCCCCAGCATTTT. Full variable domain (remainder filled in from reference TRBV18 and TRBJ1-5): NAGVMQNPRHLVRRRGQEARLRCSPMKGHSHVYWYRQLPEEGLKFMVYLQKENIIDESGMPKERFSAEFPKEGPSILRIQQVVRGDSAAYFCASSPGSGGMNQPQHFGDGTRLSIL.

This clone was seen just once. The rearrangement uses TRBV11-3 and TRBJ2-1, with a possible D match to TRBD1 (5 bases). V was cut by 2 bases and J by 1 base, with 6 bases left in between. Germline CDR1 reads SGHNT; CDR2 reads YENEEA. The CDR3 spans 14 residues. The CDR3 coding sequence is TGTGCCAGCAGCTTACAGGGATCCTACAATGAGCAGTTCTTC. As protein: CASSLQGSYNEQFF.

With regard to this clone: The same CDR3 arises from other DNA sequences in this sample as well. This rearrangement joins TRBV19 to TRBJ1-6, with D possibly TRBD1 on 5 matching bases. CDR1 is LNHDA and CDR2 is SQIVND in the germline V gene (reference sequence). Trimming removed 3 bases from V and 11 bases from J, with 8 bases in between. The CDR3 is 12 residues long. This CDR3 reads CASSIGGAPLHF. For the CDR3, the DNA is TGTGCCAGTAGTATTGGAGGGGCACCCCTCCACTTT.

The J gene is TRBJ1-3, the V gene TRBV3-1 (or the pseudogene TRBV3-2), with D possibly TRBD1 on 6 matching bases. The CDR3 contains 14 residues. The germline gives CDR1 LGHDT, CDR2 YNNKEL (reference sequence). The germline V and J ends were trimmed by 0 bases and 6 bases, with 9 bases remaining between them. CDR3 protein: CASSQEQGQNTIYF. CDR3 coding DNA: TGTGCCAGCAGCCAAGAGCAGGGACAAAACACCATATATTTT.

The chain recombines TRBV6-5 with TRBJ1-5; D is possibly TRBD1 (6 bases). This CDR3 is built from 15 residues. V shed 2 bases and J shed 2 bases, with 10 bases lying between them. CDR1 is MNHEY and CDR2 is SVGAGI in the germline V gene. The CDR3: CASSYRGSGNQPQHF. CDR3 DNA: TGTGCCAGCAGTTACAGGGGGTCAGGCAATCAGCCCCAGCATTTT.

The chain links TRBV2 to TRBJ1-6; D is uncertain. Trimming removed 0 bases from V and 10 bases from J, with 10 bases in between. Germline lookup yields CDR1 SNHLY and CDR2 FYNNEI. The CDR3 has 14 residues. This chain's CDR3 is CASSEARINSPLHF. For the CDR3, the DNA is TGTGCCAGCAGTGAAGCGAGGATAAACTCACCCCTCCACTTT.

CDR3 sequence reads: CASSTSGQGRIYGYTF. As DNA, the CDR3 is TGTGCCAGCAGTACCTCTGGACAGGGAAGAATTTATGGCTACACCTTC. The J gene is TRBJ1-2, the V gene TRBV6-2 or TRBV6-3; 8 bases fit TRBD1. The V and J ends lost 5 bases and 5 bases, in that order; junction bases with no gene match: 13. The CDR3 length is 16 residues. Germline loops: CDR1 MNHEY, CDR2 SVGEGT.

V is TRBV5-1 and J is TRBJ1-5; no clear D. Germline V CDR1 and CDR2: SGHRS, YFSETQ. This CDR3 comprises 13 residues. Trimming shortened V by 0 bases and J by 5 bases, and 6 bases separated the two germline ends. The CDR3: CASSLEADQPQHF. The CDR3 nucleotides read TGCGCCAGCAGCTTGGAAGCCGATCAGCCCCAGCATTTT.

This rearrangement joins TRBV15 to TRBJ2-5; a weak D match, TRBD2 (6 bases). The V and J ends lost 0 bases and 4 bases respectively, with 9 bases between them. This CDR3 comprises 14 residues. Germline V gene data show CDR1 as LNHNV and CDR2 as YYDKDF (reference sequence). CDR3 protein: CATSREGGRETQYF. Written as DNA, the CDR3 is TGTGCCACCAGCAGAGAGGGAGGACGAGAGACCCAGTACTTC. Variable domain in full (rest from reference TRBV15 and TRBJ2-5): DAMVIQNPRYQVTQFGKPVTLSCSQTLNHNVMYWYQQKSSQAPKLLFHYYDKDFNNEADTPDNFQSRRPNTSFCFLDIRSPGLGDTAMYLCATSREGGRETQYFGPGTRLLVL.

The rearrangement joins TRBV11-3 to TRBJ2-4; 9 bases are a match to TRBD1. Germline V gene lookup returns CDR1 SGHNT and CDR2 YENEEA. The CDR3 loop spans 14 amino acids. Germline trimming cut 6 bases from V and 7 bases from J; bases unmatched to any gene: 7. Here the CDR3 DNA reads TGTGCCAGCAGTTACGCCGGGACAGGGAACATTCAGTACTTC. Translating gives CASSYAGTGNIQYF.

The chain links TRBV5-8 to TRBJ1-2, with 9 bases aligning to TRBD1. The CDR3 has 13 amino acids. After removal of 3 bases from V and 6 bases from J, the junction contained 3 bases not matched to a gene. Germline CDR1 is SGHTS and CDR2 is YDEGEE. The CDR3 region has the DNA TGTGCCAGCAGCTGGGACAGGGCGGATGGCTACACCTTC. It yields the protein CASSWDRADGYTF.

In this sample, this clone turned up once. The CDR3 spells CASSVATSGGPYEQYF. The DNA of the CDR3 is TGTGCCAGCAGCGTAGCGACTAGCGGGGGTCCCTACGAGCAGTACTTC. This chain connects TRBV9 to TRBJ2-7; 12 nucleotides line up with TRBD2. V shed 0 bases and J 2 bases; nucleotides not matched to a gene: 3. The germline CDR1 and CDR2 sequences are SGDLS and YYNGEE. There are 16 residues in the CDR3.